What follows are 20 T cell receptor beta chains derived from one specimen sequenced in a study of T cells in Graves' hyperthyroidism and ophthalmopathy (dated by TCRdb to the late 2010s). Library method: multiplex PCR. The listed sequencing device is Illumina HiSeq 2000. The TCR beta CDR3 regions were amplified from RNA transcripts. The TCR CDR3 was subjected to a first round of RT-PCR using the HTBI primer set and the Qiagen OneStep RT-PCR kit. Using fastp trimming at Q25 and MiXCR clonotype assembly, TCRdb reanalyzed the public sequencing data and kept in-frame beta chains. Rows matching on CDR3 protein sequence are summarized as one entry with the most common DNA and genes. This sample is represented by 730,000 or so distinct CDR3 sequences; around 19% of them were singletons. The ten largest clones capture over 15% of the sample. The sequenced sample consisted of blood. These receptors were obtained from a woman between 45 and 60 years old with Graves' hyperthyroidism that later progressed to Graves' ophthalmopathy.

The rearrangement links TRBV6-1 to TRBJ1-2, with D unclear. Germline values: CDR1 MNHNS, CDR2 SASEGT. V lost 8 bases, J lost 6 bases, and 10 bases lay in between. This CDR3 has 11 amino acids. This CDR3 is CASVSGHGYTF. In nucleotides, the CDR3 is TGTGCCAGCGTCTCCGGGCATGGCTACACCTTC.

The V and J genes are TRBV20-1 and TRBJ1-5; D gene unclear. The CDR3 totals 17 residues. Per the germline V gene, CDR1 is DFQATT and CDR2 is SNEGSKA (reference sequence). V gave up 3 bases and J gave up 4 bases, with 22 bases separating them. The CDR3 sequence is CSASHSPGRAYNQPQHF. The DNA of the CDR3 is TGCAGTGCTAGTCATTCTCCGGGCAGAGCCTATAATCAGCCCCAGCATTTT.

This clonotype came up a few times. The chain joins TRBV7-9 to TRBJ1-2; 8 bases line up with TRBD1. From germline, CDR1 is SEHNR and CDR2 FQNEAQ (reference sequence). The CDR3 has 15 amino acids. J gave up 4 bases and V 4 bases, and 8 bases lay outside the gene matches. CDR3 residues: CASSSWDRPSYGYTF. As DNA, the CDR3 is TGTGCCAGCAGCTCATGGGACAGGCCTAGCTATGGCTACACCTTC. Using reference TRBV7-9 and TRBJ1-2 for the parts outside the CDR3, the full variable domain is DTGVSQNPRHKITKRGQNVTFRCDPISEHNRLYWYRQTLGQGPEFLTYFQNEAQLEKSRLLSDRFSAERPKGSFSTLEIQRTEQGDSAMYLCASSSWDRPSYGYTFGSGTRLTVV.

The chain combines TRBV10-3 with TRBJ2-5; possibly TRBD1 for D (6 bases). Trimming stripped 9 bases from V and 1 base from J, with 6 bases between. CDR3 length: 11 amino acids. Germline lookup yields CDR1 ENHRY and CDR2 SYGVKD. The CDR3 sequence is CAIGGQETQYF. CDR3 nucleotide sequence: TGTGCCATAGGGGGCCAAGAGACCCAGTACTTC.

The table lists this clonotype with many counts. The chain uses TRBV3-1 and TRBJ1-2; 7 nucleotides agree with TRBD1. This CDR3 contains 14 residues. Germline CDR1 LGHDT, CDR2 YNNKEL (reference sequence). The J segment lost 7 bases and the V segment lost 3 bases, leaving 8 bases of the junction unmatched. In DNA, the CDR3 is TGTGCCAGCAGCCAGAGACAGGGTGTCTCTGGCTACACCTTC. Its protein is CASSQRQGVSGYTF.

This clonotype has a count of ten or more. The genes are TRBV6-5 and TRBJ1-1, with 7 nucleotides matching TRBD1. The CDR3 length is 14 residues. Trimming at V came to 6 bases and at J to 5 bases, leaving 9 bases not matched to a gene. Germline V lookup: CDR1 MNHEY, CDR2 SVGAGI. The CDR3 spells CASRTATTGTEAFF. CDR3 sequence (DNA): TGTGCCAGCAGGACAGCTACGACAGGGACTGAAGCTTTCTTT.

This sequence joins TRBV19 and TRBJ1-6; the D gene is possibly TRBD1 (5 bases). Per germline, CDR1 LNHDA and CDR2 SQIVND (reference sequence). V was shortened by 5 bases and J by 9 bases, with 11 bases between the two germline ends. The CDR3 covers 13 residues. The CDR3 DNA reads TGTGCCAGTAGTGCAGGGTGGAGTTCACCCCTCCACTTT. Translating it yields CASSAGWSSPLHF.

In regard to this clonotype: With a much larger clone just one base away, this may be a read error. The rearrangement uses TRBV5-1 and TRBJ1-2, with 7 positions matching TRBD1. Looked up from germline, CDR1 is SGHRS and CDR2 is YFSETQ. The CDR3 is 16 amino acids. Unmatched junction bases numbered 15, after V lost 2 bases and J lost 8 bases. The CDR3 DNA sequence: TGCGCCAGCAGCTTTGGGGACAGTAGCCCCTATGAGGGCTACACCTTC. Amino acids: CASSFGDSSPYEGYTF.

The sample holds many counts of this clonotype. J is TRBJ1-1 and V is TRBV6-1, with a weak D call TRBD1 (6 bases). The CDR3 sequence is 13 residues long. V lost 6 bases and J lost 2, with 10 bases in between. Looked up from germline, CDR1 is MNHNS and CDR2 is SASEGT. In DNA form, the CDR3 reads TGTGCCAGCAGGGACAGTGCTAACACTGAAGCTTTCTTT. This sequence encodes CASRDSANTEAFF.

This clonotype showed up many times. The chain uses TRBV20-1 and TRBJ2-3, with 11 bases identical to TRBD2. The V segment lost 6 bases and the J segment 5 bases; nucleotides outside the gene matches: 13. This CDR3 spans 16 amino acids. Germline V gene lookup returns CDR1 DFQATT and CDR2 SNEGSKA (reference sequence). CDR3 amino acids: CSASKGLAVGKDTQYF. CDR3 in DNA: TGCAGTGCCAGCAAGGGACTAGCGGTGGGAAAAGATACGCAGTATTTT.

This clonotype was recorded at least ten times. The gene calls are TRBV12-3 or TRBV12-4 and TRBJ1-1; 9 bases align to TRBD1. Germline trimming cut 5 bases from V and 7 bases from J; bases unmatched to any gene: 5. The CDR3 runs 13 residues. The CDR3 DNA follows: TGTGCCAGCAGTACAGGGGGCGAGGGTGAAGCTTTCTTT. This gives the protein CASSTGGEGEAFF.

With regard to this clonotype: The junction departs from the called germline gene at one end, perhaps through a read error. The chain couples TRBV7-9 to TRBJ1-2; no definite D call. This CDR3 comprises 15 residues. Per the germline V gene, CDR1 is SEHNR and CDR2 is FQNEAQ (reference sequence). The CDR3 coding sequence is TGCGCCAGCGGTTACTCGGGGTTTTCTAACTATGGCTACACCTTC. Translation: CASGYSGFSNYGYTF.

Regarding this clonotype: A read error may explain this, as a much larger clone is one base away. In this CDR3 the conserved last residue, phenylalanine or tryptophan, is missing, so a read error is likely. The chain has TRBV30 and TRBJ2-2, with D uncertain. V shed 0 bases and J shed 6 bases, with 5 bases lying between them. The germline CDR1 and CDR2 sequences are GTSNPN and SVGIG (reference sequence). The CDR3 runs 12 residues. CDR3 nucleotide sequence: TGTGCCTGGAGTGTCGGATCCGGGGAGCTGTTTTCT. Translating gives CAWSVGSGELFS.

The gene calls are TRBV6-1 and TRBJ2-3; 12 bases are a match to TRBD2. The CDR3 contains 16 residues. The germline V gene encodes CDR1 MNHNS and CDR2 SASEGT. V was pared by 4 bases and J by 2 bases, with 4 bases of the junction left unmatched. DNA of the CDR3: TGTGCCAGCAGTGTGACTAGCGGGGGACCCACAGATACGCAGTATTTT. Translating gives CASSVTSGGPTDTQYF.

This clonotype was seen repeatedly, ten times or more. This chain uses TRBV2 with TRBJ2-1; D not certain. CDR3 size: 15 residues. Trimming removed 5 bases at V and 0 bases at J, with 11 bases between. Germline CDR1 SNHLY, CDR2 FYNNEI. The CDR3, as DNA: TGTGCCAGCAGTCGGACGGCGAGCTCCTACAATGAGCAGTTCTTC. It codes for CASSRTASSYNEQFF.

This clonotype showed up just a few times. The genes are TRBV5-1 and TRBJ2-2, with D unresolved. The CDR3 loop spans 16 amino acids. Germline CDR1 reads SGHRS; CDR2 reads YFSETQ. V lost 0 bases to trimming and J lost 0 bases, with 9 bases between them. CDR3 coding DNA: TGCGCCAGCAGCTTGGTTCGGGTTACGAACACCGGGGAGCTGTTTTTT. This encodes CASSLVRVTNTGELFF.

This clonotype was counted ten times or more. In DNA, the CDR3 is TGTGCCAGCAGCCAGGCTGGACTAAGCACAGATACGCAGTATTTT. Protein: CASSQAGLSTDTQYF. The V call is TRBV3-1, the J call TRBJ2-3; perhaps TRBD2 as D (6 bases). Between the trimmed V and J ends, which lost 3 bases and 0 bases, there was a span of 10 bases. Per the germline V gene, CDR1 is LGHDT and CDR2 is YNNKEL (reference sequence). The CDR3 extends over 15 amino acids.

Turning to this clonotype: A much larger clone lies a single base off, so this may be a read error. The chain employs TRBV3-1 and TRBJ1-5, with no clear D. Germline V gene sequence: CDR1 LGHDT, CDR2 YNNKEL (reference sequence). CDR3 length: 15 amino acids. V lost 6 bases and J lost 2, with 14 bases in between. The CDR3 bases are TGTGCCAGCAGTTCCACACCAGATGGCAATCAGCCCCAGCATTTT. Encoded protein: CASSSTPDGNQPQHF.

There are a few counts of this clonotype. The gene calls are TRBV7-9 and TRBJ2-2, with 8 bases matching TRBD1. The junction had 5 bases not matched to a gene; V was cut back by 6 bases and J by 5 bases. Germline V gene sequence: CDR1 SEHNR, CDR2 FQNEAQ (reference sequence). This CDR3 has 14 residues. CDR3 nucleotide sequence: TGTGCCAGCAGACGGACAGGGATTACCGGGGAGCTGTTTTTT. Translation: CASRRTGITGELFF.

This clonotype came up a few times. This chain links TRBV29-1 with TRBJ1-4, with 8 bases matching TRBD1. CDR3 length: 13 amino acids. V was clipped by 7 bases and J by 6 bases; unmatched bases: 7. Germline CDR1 and CDR2: SQVTM and ANQGSEA. CDR3 loop: CSAWDRSDEKLFF. As DNA, the CDR3 is TGCAGCGCCTGGGACAGGTCAGATGAAAAACTGTTTTTT.